These T cell receptor beta chains were read from a single sample in a study of monozygotic twins with inflammatory bowel disease. TCRdb re-called the 5' RACE reads and gives one entry per CDR3 protein, without DNA. With approximately 400,000 distinct CDR3 sequences in the sample, the ten largest clones hold about 2.3%. The sequenced sample was blood. All receptors derive from a human donor with ulcerative colitis or Crohn's disease, or a healthy co-twin of an affected twin (not recorded which). Each CDR3 is given with its conserved first and last residue.

>TRBV10-3|TRBJ2-7
CAISGLAGGPYEQYF
>TRBV28|TRBJ1-2
CASSPAFNYGYTF
>TRBV7-2|TRBJ2-1
CASSLSGSHYNEQFF
>TRBV5-1|TRBJ2-7
CASSGAPSYEQYF
>TRBV24-1|TRBJ1-5
CATRDSLGGPQHF
>TRBV28|TRBJ1-2
CASSSTGTGYYGYTF
>TRBV4-3|TRBJ1-2
CASSQGDRRDYGYTF
>TRBV14|TRBJ1-6
CASSPTLGSTFSLHF
>TRBV10-3|TRBJ1-4
CAISAIGMEKLFF
>TRBV7-2|TRBJ2-7
CASSSDRGGYYEQYF
>TRBV10-3|TRBJ1-1
CAITAGENTEALF
>TRBV29-1|TRBJ2-1
CSVEAHVSYNEQFF
>TRBV7-9|TRBJ2-3
CASSWTSGGAGTQYF
>TRBV30|TRBJ1-6
CAWGAGGTGSPLHF
>TRBV20-1|TRBJ1-2
CSARDLLRVVTNYGYTF
>TRBV30|TRBJ1-2
CAWKDQALGYTF
>TRBV27|TRBJ2-5
CATQLHGKGETQYF
>TRBV18|TRBJ2-1
CASSPPRIPSGRFYEQFF
>TRBV5-1|TRBJ2-5
CASSGGQKQETQYF
>TRBV7-2|TRBJ2-7
CASSFSGASSYEQYF
>TRBV2|TRBJ2-2
CASRTTNTGELFF
>TRBV5-1|TRBJ1-5
CASSYGGGNQPQHF
>TRBV4-2|TRBJ2-3
CASSLTSGGTNTDTQYF
>TRBV20-1|TRBJ1-6
CSARPSGDRGSPLHF
>TRBV5-1|TRBJ2-7
CASSLDGRTAVQYF
>TRBV5-4|TRBJ2-2
CASSSIPRDRGGELFF
>TRBV10-3|TRBJ1-2
CAISGPEPSIPGTGVGYTF
>TRBV7-2|TRBJ1-2
CASSPLQGAGYGYTF
>TRBV9|TRBJ2-5
CASSATGGQGGVETQYF
>TRBV5-1|TRBJ2-5
CASKSARGPQETQYF
>TRBV15|TRBJ2-7
CATSLRDGLYEQYF
>TRBV7-9|TRBJ1-2
CASSLGTGLGYGYTF
>TRBV6-2/TRBV6-3|TRBJ1-5
CASTLIGRDGEQHF
>TRBV6-1|TRBJ2-3
CASSRQLAGEADTQYF
>TRBV4-3|TRBJ1-5
CASSQDFPGTGVGNQPQHF
>TRBV3-1|TRBJ2-7
CASSQGLGALYEQYF